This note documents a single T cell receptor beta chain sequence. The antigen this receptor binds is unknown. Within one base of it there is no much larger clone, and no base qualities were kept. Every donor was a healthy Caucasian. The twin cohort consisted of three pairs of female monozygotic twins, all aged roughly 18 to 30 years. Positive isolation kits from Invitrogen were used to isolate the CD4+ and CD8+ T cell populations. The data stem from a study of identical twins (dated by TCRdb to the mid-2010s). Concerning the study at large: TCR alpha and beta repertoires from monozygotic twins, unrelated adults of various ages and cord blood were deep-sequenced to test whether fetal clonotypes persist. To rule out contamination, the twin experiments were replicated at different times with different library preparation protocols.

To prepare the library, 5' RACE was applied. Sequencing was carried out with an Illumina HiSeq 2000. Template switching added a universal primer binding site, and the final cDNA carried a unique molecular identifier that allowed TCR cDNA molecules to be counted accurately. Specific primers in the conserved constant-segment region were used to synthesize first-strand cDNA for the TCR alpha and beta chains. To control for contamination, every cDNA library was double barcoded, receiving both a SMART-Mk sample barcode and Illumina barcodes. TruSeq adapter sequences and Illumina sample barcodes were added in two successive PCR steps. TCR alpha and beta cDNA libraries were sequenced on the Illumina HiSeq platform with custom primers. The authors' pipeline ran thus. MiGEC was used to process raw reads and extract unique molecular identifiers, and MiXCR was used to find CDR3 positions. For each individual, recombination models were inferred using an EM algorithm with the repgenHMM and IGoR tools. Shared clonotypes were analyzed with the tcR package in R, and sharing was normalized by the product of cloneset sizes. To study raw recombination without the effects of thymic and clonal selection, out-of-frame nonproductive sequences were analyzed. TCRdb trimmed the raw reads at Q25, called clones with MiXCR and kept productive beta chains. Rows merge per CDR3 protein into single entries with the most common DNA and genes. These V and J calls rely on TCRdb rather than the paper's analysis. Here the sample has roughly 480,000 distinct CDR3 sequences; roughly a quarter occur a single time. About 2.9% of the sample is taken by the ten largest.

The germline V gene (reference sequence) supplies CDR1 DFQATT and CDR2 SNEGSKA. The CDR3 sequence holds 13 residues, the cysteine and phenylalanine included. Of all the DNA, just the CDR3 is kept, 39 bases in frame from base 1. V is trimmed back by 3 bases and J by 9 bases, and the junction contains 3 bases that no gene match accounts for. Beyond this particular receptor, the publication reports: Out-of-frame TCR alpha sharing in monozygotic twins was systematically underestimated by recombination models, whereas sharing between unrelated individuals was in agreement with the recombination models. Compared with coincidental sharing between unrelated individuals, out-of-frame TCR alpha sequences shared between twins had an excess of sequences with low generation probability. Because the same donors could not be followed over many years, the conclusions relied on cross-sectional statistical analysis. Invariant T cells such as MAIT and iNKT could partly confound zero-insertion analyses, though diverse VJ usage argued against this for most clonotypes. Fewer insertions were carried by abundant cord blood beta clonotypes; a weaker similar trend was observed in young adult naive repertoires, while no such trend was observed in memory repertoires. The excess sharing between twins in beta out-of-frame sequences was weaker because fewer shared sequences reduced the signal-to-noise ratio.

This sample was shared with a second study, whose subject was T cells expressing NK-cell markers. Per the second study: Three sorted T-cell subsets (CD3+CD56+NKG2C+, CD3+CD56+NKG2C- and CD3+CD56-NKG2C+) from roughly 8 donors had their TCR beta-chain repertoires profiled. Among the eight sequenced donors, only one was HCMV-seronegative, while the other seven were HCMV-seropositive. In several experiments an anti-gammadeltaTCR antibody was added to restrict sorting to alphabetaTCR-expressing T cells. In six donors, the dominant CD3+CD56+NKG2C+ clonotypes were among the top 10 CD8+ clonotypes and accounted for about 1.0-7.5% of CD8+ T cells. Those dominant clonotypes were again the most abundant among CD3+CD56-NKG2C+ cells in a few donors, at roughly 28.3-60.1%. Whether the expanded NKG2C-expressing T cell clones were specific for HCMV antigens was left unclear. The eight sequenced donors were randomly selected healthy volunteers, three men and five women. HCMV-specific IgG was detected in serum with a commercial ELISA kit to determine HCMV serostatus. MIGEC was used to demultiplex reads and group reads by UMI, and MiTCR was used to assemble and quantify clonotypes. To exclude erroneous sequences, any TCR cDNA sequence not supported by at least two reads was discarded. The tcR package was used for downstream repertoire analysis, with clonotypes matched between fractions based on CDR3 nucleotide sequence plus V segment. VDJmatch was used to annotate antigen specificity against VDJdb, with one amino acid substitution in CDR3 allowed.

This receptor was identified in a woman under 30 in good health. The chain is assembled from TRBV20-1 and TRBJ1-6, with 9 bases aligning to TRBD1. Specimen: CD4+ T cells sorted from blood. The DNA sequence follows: TGCAGTGCTAGTAGGACAGGGGTTTCACCCCTCCACTTT. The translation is CSASRTGVSPLHF.